These 10 T cell receptor beta chains originate from one sample sequenced in a study of Graves' ophthalmopathy and Graves' hyperthyroidism. As the template, RNA transcripts were used to amplify TCR beta CDR3 regions. Second-round multiplex PCR came after a first-round RT-PCR that employed HTBI primers. TCRdb re-called the multiplex PCR reads with MiXCR, one entry per CDR3 protein. This table has about 400,000 distinct CDR3 sequences, approximately 20% appearing once. The specimen was peripheral blood. The receptors here all came from a woman under 30 with Graves' ophthalmopathy.

The genes are TRBV28 and TRBJ1-1; 7 bases map to TRBD1. The germline gives CDR1 MDHEN, CDR2 SYDVKM. The CDR3 spans 14 residues. With V trimmed by 8 bases and J by 6 bases, 12 bases remained unmatched. CDR3: CASHAGTASPEAFF. In nucleotides, the CDR3 is TGTGCCAGCCACGCCGGGACAGCTAGTCCTGAAGCTTTCTTT.

This clonotype was counted at least ten times. The CDR3 sequence: CASSLSRGWYEQYF. CDR3 nucleotide sequence: TGTGCCAGCAGTTTATCAAGGGGGTGGTACGAGCAGTACTTC. The chain carries TRBV27 and TRBJ2-7; D is perhaps TRBD1 (6 bases). V was pared by 0 bases and J by 4 bases, with 10 bases between. Germline CDR1 MNHEY, CDR2 SMNVEV (reference sequence). CDR3 size: 14 residues.

This clonotype has only a few counts. V gene TRBV6-4 combines with J gene TRBJ1-5; D gene unclear. This CDR3 has 17 residues. From germline, CDR1 is MRHNA and CDR2 SNTAGT. Trimming took off 5 bases at V and 3 bases at J, with 20 bases between the two ends. The CDR3 coding sequence is TGTGCCAGCAGTCACATTGGACGGATCACTGTCAATCAGCCCCAGCATTTT. Protein sequence: CASSHIGRITVNQPQHF.

This clonotype was picked up many times. The chain recombines TRBV27 with TRBJ2-7; D is undetermined. CDR1 is MNHEY and CDR2 is SMNVEV in the germline V gene (reference sequence). The CDR3 extends over 14 amino acids. Trimming left V 0 bases short and J 2 bases short, with 8 bases between. Here the CDR3 reads CASSLSSPTYEQYF. The CDR3 DNA is TGTGCCAGCAGTTTATCGTCTCCGACCTACGAGCAGTACTTC.

V gene TRBV12-3 or TRBV12-4 combines with J gene TRBJ1-1, with D hard to call. This CDR3 is built from 12 residues. Deletions cut 9 bases from V and 5 bases from J, with 13 bases between. The CDR3 here is CASTGRPTEAFF. The CDR3 DNA follows: TGTGCCAGTACGGGCCGGCCGACTGAAGCTTTCTTT.

This clonotype was observed a few times. The chain employs TRBV24-1 and TRBJ1-5, with D possibly being TRBD1 (5 bases). This CDR3 is built from 17 residues. From germline, CDR1 is KGHDR and CDR2 SFDVKD. Trimming pared 5 bases from V and 2 bases from J, leaving 18 bases between. CDR3 nucleotide sequence: TGTGCCACCAGTGCGTCCCAGGGACCAAGGGGCAATCAGCCCCAGCATTTT. This translates into CATSASQGPRGNQPQHF.

This clonotype has at least ten counts. The genes are TRBV15 and TRBJ2-7, with 9 bases identical to TRBD2. Trimming took 0 bases from V and 7 from J; bases not matched to a gene: 7. Germline assignment: CDR1 LNHNV and CDR2 YYDKDF (reference sequence). The CDR3 totals 15 residues. DNA for the CDR3: TGTGCCACCAGCAGAGAGGCAGCGGGGGGACGAGAGCAGTACTTC. It encodes CATSREAAGGREQYF.

Only a few counts were recorded for this clonotype. The chain recombines TRBV6-5 with TRBJ1-6; D call uncertain. The V end was cut by 4 bases, the J end by 7 bases, with 17 bases between. The CDR3 has 16 residues. Germline V gene lookup returns CDR1 MNHEY and CDR2 SVGAGI. The CDR3 region has the DNA TGTGCCAGCAGTTTAGTGAAGGGTTCCCGAAATTCACCCCTCCACTTT. As protein: CASSLVKGSRNSPLHF.

This clonotype came up many times. CDR3 amino acids: CASSLKAGPPLSGNQPQHF. CDR3 DNA sequence: TGTGCCAGCAGTTTAAAAGCAGGCCCTCCCTTATCCGGCAATCAGCCCCAGCATTTT. V usage is TRBV27 and J usage is TRBJ1-5; D is uncertain. The length of the CDR3 is 19 residues. The V gene lost 2 bases and the J gene lost 2 bases, with 22 bases spanning the gap. Germline-derived CDR1 and CDR2 are MNHEY and SMNVEV (reference sequence).

This clonotype occurred many times. In nucleotides, the CDR3 is TGTGCCAGCAGAGATACAGGGCTGGCCGAAGCTTTCTTT. It translates to CASRDTGLAEAFF. The rearrangement uses TRBV12-3 or TRBV12-4 and TRBJ1-1; D may be TRBD1 (6 bases). V was cut by 6 bases and J by 8 bases, with 16 bases left in between. The CDR3 extends over 13 amino acids.